These T cell receptor beta chains were read from a single sample in a study of blood T cell repertoires in COVID-19. The table came from immunoSEQ multiplex PCR; TCRdb's copy has only in-frame clones and leaves some out. The sample includes around 200,000 clones, around three quarters of them seen just once. The sequenced material came from peripheral blood. The receptors here all came from a woman in her 70s with acute or convalescent COVID-19. The CDR3 runs from the conserved cysteine through the conserved F or W. Each record gives: clone size, V gene, J gene, D gene, CDR3 protein, CDR3 DNA. D genes are given only for firm matches. Not all rows give a size; the values are once, few, many and, for expanded clones, a class.

NA	TRBV19	TRBJ1-5	NA	CASSILGREVGQPQHF	TGTGCCAGTAGTATCCTTGGGCGAGAAGTGGGTCAGCCCCAGCATTTT
once	TRBV7-2	TRBJ2-1	NA	CASSTGLLLNEQFF	TGTGCCAGCAGCACGGGACTTCTCCTCAATGAGCAGTTCTTC
few	TRBV6-5	TRBJ1-2	NA	CASSHGTDSDYGYTF	TGTGCCAGCAGCCACGGAACGGACAGTGACTATGGCTACACCTTC
NA	TRBV19	TRBJ2-7	TRBD1	CASRRDREGEQYF	TGTGCCAGTAGGCGGGACAGGGAAGGGGAGCAGTACTTC
once	TRBV4-2	TRBJ2-1	TRBD1	CASSQIRGGQGDNEQFF	TGTGCCAGCAGCCAGATAAGGGGGGGACAGGGGGACAATGAGCAGTTCTTC
once	TRBV12-5	TRBJ1-5	NA	CASAWGDQPQHF	TGTGCTAGTGCTTGGGGGGATCAGCCCCAGCATTTT
NA	TRBV7-9	TRBJ2-7	TRBD1	CASSSPMGQAFEQYF	TGTGCCAGCAGCTCACCGATGGGACAGGCTTTCGAGCAGTACTTC
NA	TRBV5-6	TRBJ2-2	TRBD2	CASSEGLAANTGELFF	TGTGCCAGCAGCGAAGGACTAGCGGCAAACACCGGGGAGCTGTTTTTT
NA	TRBV6-5	TRBJ1-2	TRBD1	CASRATGSSYGYTF	TGTGCCAGCAGGGCGACAGGGTCCTCCTATGGCTACACCTTC
NA	TRBV29-1	TRBJ1-2	TRBD1	CSGGLVQGTGGYTF	TGCAGCGGTGGGCTGGTACAGGGGACGGGGGGCTACACCTTC
NA	TRBV19	TRBJ1-4	NA	CASSIRGDEKLFF	TGTGCCAGTAGTATCCGGGGAGACGAAAAACTGTTTTTT
NA	TRBV7-9	TRBJ1-1	NA	CASSLSGGMNTEAFF	TGTGCCAGCAGCTTATCCGGGGGAATGAACACTGAAGCTTTCTTT
few	TRBV2	TRBJ1-4	NA	CASSGERGNEKLFF	TGTGCCAGCAGCGGGGAGCGAGGGAATGAAAAACTGTTTTTT
NA	TRBV28	TRBJ2-1	TRBD2	CASSLGLEDNEQFF	TGTGCCAGCAGCCTGGGACTAGAGGACAATGAGCAGTTCTTC
few	TRBV10-3	TRBJ2-1	TRBD1	CAIQPGQGASGGEQFF	TGTGCCATACAACCGGGACAGGGGGCTTCCGGAGGTGAGCAGTTCTTC
few	TRBV5-6	TRBJ2-1	TRBD2	CASSSGLAGAEQFF	TGTGCCAGCAGCTCCGGACTAGCGGGAGCTGAGCAGTTCTTC
NA	TRBV30	TRBJ1-6	NA	CAWSSSGTGVNSPLHF	TGTGCCTGGAGTTCGTCCGGGACTGGAGTGAATTCACCCCTCCACTTT
NA	TRBV6-2/TRBV6-3	TRBJ1-5	NA	CASSYPEVTQHF	TGTGCCAGCAGTTACCCCGAGGTAACCCAGCATTTT
NA	TRBV5-1	TRBJ2-5	TRBD1	CASSSTGRVETQYF	TGCGCCAGCAGCTCGACAGGGCGGGTGGAGACCCAGTACTTC
NA	TRBV21-1	TRBJ1-1	NA	CASSALSGGTEAFF	TGTGCCAGCAGCGCCTTATCGGGGGGGACTGAAGCTTTCTTT
few	TRBV18	TRBJ1-4	NA	CASSPRESNEKLFF	TGTGCCAGCTCACCAAGGGAGAGTAATGAAAAACTGTTTTTT
NA	TRBV19	TRBJ2-1	NA	CASSGGTYNEQFF	TGTGCCAGTAGTGGTGGGACATACAATGAGCAGTTCTTC
NA	TRBV3-1/TRBV3-2	TRBJ1-2	TRBD1	CASSPQGDYGYTF	TGTGCCAGCAGTCCCCAGGGGGACTATGGCTACACCTTC
NA	TRBV6-5	TRBJ1-2	TRBD1	CASSLPGTGAAMGYTF	TGTGCCAGCAGTTTACCCGGGACAGGGGCCGCTATGGGCTACACCTTC